The present T cell receptor beta chain was sequenced within a study of T-cell reconstitution after alpha-beta-depleted transplantation in children. A library of TCRbeta sequences, prepared with unique molecular identifiers, was generated. TCRdb re-called the PCR reads with MiXCR, one entry per CDR3 protein. The table has about 210,000 distinct CDR3 sequences, about a sixth seen once. This CDR3 contains 17 residues. The germline V gene has CDR1 LGHDT and CDR2 YNNKEL (reference sequence). Trimming took off 5 bases at V and 0 bases at J, with 17 bases between the two ends. The receptor comes from a male patient aged 2-15 years who had a stem cell transplant for acute lymphoblastic leukemia, so the T cells may come from the graft donor. This rearrangement joins TRBV3-1 to TRBJ2-1; a possible D gene is TRBD2 (6 bases). Material: PBMCs, mostly from graft donor cells, obtained 360 days after TCRalphabeta/CD19-depleted stem cell transplant. CDR3 DNA sequence: TGTGCCAGCAGCGAAGGCATATGGAGGGGCTCCTACAATGAGCAGTTCTTC. This encodes CASSEGIWRGSYNEQFF.